Sequencing of this TCR beta chain was carried out in a study of human CD8 memory T cell subsets. Germline V gene data show CDR1 as LNHNV and CDR2 as YYDKDF (reference sequence). CDR3 length: 15 residues. Regarding the study as a whole: According to Chao1 estimates, stem-like memory T cells seemed more diverse than precursor exhausted T cells were.

The TCR beta sequencing libraries came from UMI-labeled 5' RACE. TCRdb processed the 5' RACE reads again and assigns one entry to each CDR3 protein, with no DNA. The table lists 9,500 to 12,000 distinct CDR3 sequences, with 8.6% in the top ten. The PBMC were taken from buffy coats given by healthy donors. Negative magnetic selection enriched total CD8+ T cells. As concerns this clonotype: Its antigen is not known.

V is TRBV15 and J is TRBJ2-3; TCRdb picks TRBD1, but there is no DNA to check that call. The receptor was derived from a human donor in good health. Specimen: CD8+ T cells from PBMCs. The CDR3: CATSRDGGAGDTQYF.